In its sample, the clone carrying this T cell receptor beta chain was seen many times. As yet, its antigen is unknown. TCRdb itself ran the reads through MiXCR, one entry per CDR3 protein. The sample has some 150,000 distinct CDR3 sequences, about 6.5% seen once; the top ten hold 15% to 20%. This record comes from a study of T cell repertoires in cytomegalovirus infection. Study background: Both a matching HLA type and CMV infection were indicated by public TCR beta signatures.

CDR1 and CDR2 (germline): SGHTA, FQGNSA. The V and J ends lost 1 base and 5 bases, in that order; junction bases with no gene match: 20. The CDR3 sequence is 20 residues long. Study results and limitations: Cumulative public TCR beta family frequency identified carriers of CMV plus the relevant HLA. Ex vivo responses were dominated by HLA-C-restricted CMV-specific TCR beta clonotypes.

The sample comprised PBMCs. This chain uses TRBV7-2 with TRBJ2-4; 7 nucleotides align to TRBD2. The sequence derives from a human donor in good health (CMV status not recorded). Some clones in this sample may be carry-over from other donors' samples. This chain's CDR3 is CASSLEIGGEGMGRQNIQYF. CDR3 DNA: TGTGCCAGCAGCTTAGAGATAGGAGGGGAGGGAATGGGTAGACAAAACATTCAGTACTTC.